One sample yielded the 10 T cell receptor beta chains listed below, sequenced in a study of beta chain features in type 1 diabetes. Study conclusions and caveats: When Type 1 diabetes patients were examined, their TCRB CDR3s proved moderately but significantly shorter in all four CD4+ subsets.

Expressed TCRB transcripts were sequenced after all isolated RNA was converted to cDNA. Assay: immunoSEQ multiplex PCR; the TCRdb copy retains only in-frame clones and omits some. Here the sample spans approximately 250,000 clones, approximately 25% being singletons. Their cognate antigens are unknown. The sample was naive CD4+ T cells from blood. The receptors stem from a woman in her thirties with type 1 diabetes.

This clone was seen more than once but under ten times. This chain joins TRBV7-9 and TRBJ2-1; D call uncertain. Germline values: CDR1 SEHNR, CDR2 FQNEAQ (reference sequence). CDR3 size: 12 residues. The ends were cut back, 1 base at V and 13 bases at J, with 11 bases in the middle. Written as DNA, the CDR3 is TGTGCCAGCAGCTTAGAAGCTGTAAGACAGTTCTTC. As protein: CASSLEAVRQFF.

The gene calls are TRBV15 and TRBJ2-2; D is perhaps TRBD1 (6 bases). V was cut by 6 bases and J by 6 bases, with 14 bases left in between. Per germline, CDR1 LNHNV and CDR2 YYDKDF (reference sequence). The CDR3 is made up of 14 amino acids. The CDR3: CATRATGSSGELFF. The CDR3 region has the DNA TGTGCCACCAGGGCGACAGGTTCGTCCGGGGAGCTGTTTTTT.

V is TRBV19 and J is TRBJ2-5; 8 positions agree with TRBD1. From germline, CDR1 is LNHDA and CDR2 SQIVND (reference sequence). After removal of 5 bases from V and 5 bases from J, the junction contained 13 bases not matched to a gene. The CDR3 is 16 residues long. The CDR3 region has the DNA TGTGCCAGTAGTTCCTTCGGCAGGGGGCCAGCGGAGACCCAGTACTTC. Its protein product is CASSSFGRGPAETQYF.

This rearrangement joins TRBV6-4 to TRBJ2-3, with TRBD2 identical over 10 bases. CDR3 length: 15 amino acids. With V trimmed by 6 bases and J by 5 bases, 8 bases remained unmatched. Germline V gene data show CDR1 as MRHNA and CDR2 as SNTAGT. CDR3 in amino acids: CASSALAGVGDTQYF. CDR3 nucleotide sequence: TGTGCCAGCAGCGCCCTAGCGGGAGTAGGAGATACGCAGTATTTT.

V usage is TRBV5-1 and J usage is TRBJ2-7, with TRBD1 matching 8 bases. The germline gives CDR1 SGHRS, CDR2 YFSETQ. The J segment lost 5 bases and the V segment lost 2 bases, leaving 9 bases of the junction unmatched. The CDR3 sequence is 15 residues long. The CDR3 sequence: CASSLDRGRMDEQYF. In nucleotides, the CDR3 is TGCGCCAGCAGCTTAGACAGGGGTCGGATGGACGAGCAGTACTTC.

This clone occurred a few times. This rearrangement joins TRBV2 to TRBJ2-5, with D maybe TRBD2 (5 bases). Trimming left V 4 bases short and J 4 bases short, with 10 bases between. Germline loops: CDR1 SNHLY, CDR2 FYNNEI. The CDR3 length is 13 residues. The CDR3 sequence is CASSGTAPETQYF. In DNA, the CDR3 is TGTGCCAGCAGTGGGACTGCGCCAGAGACCCAGTACTTC.

Notes on this clone: Relative to the germline gene, one junction end is altered; a read error may explain this. CDR3 DNA sequence: TGTGCCAGCAGCCTAGGACAGGGTTGGGAGACCCAGTACTTC. This codes for CASSLGQGWETQYF. The J gene is TRBJ2-5, the V gene TRBV13; TRBD1 agrees at 8 bases. Germline-derived CDR1 and CDR2 are PRHDT and FYEKMQ (reference sequence). The CDR3 has 14 amino acids. Based on the CDR3 plus reference TRBV13 and TRBJ2-5, the full variable domain is AAGVIQSPRHLIKEKRETATLKCYPIPRHDTVYWYQQGPGQDPQFLISFYEKMQSDKGSIPDRFSAQQFSDYHSELNMSSLELGDSALYFCASSLGQGWETQYFGPGTRLLVL.

The gene calls are TRBV18 and TRBJ2-5, with TRBD2 matching 7 bases. The CDR3 is made up of 14 amino acids. V gave up 3 bases and J gave up 4 bases; unmatched junction bases: 5. The V gene's germline CDR1 is KGHSH and CDR2 LQKENI. The CDR3 protein is CASSPASGGETQYF. The CDR3 bases are TGTGCCAGCTCACCCGCTAGCGGCGGAGAGACCCAGTACTTC.

The chain uses TRBV15 and TRBJ1-1; 9 nucleotides align to TRBD1. CDR3 length: 16 residues. CDR1 and CDR2 from the germline V gene are LNHNV and YYDKDF (reference sequence). Trimming at V came to 4 bases and at J to 0 bases, leaving 6 bases not matched to a gene. The CDR3 bases are TGTGCCACCAGCACTGGGACAGGGACTTTGAACACTGAAGCTTTCTTT. It yields the protein CATSTGTGTLNTEAFF.

This chain connects TRBV2 to TRBJ2-7; 7 bases are shared with TRBD2. Trimming cost V 5 bases and J 5 bases; bases outside gene matches: 3. The CDR3 has 12 amino acids. The germline gives CDR1 SNHLY, CDR2 FYNNEI. CDR3 loop: CASSLGGNEQYF. The CDR3 DNA follows: TGTGCCAGCAGTCTGGGGGGGAACGAGCAGTACTTC.